This T cell receptor (beta chain) was identified during a study of T cells in Graves' hyperthyroidism and ophthalmopathy. A NOSPECS grade of at least 4, a Clinical Activity Score of at least 3 and duration under 3 months were recorded in ophthalmopathy patients. This clonotype was recorded many times. Its antigen is unidentified. Using RNA transcripts as the source, TCR beta CDR3 regions were amplified. The HTBI primer set was used in a first-round RT-PCR of the TCR CDR3. From the multiplex PCR reads, TCRdb called clonotypes with MiXCR, one entry per CDR3 protein. The table includes nearly 600,000 distinct CDR3 sequences, approximately 15% detected once. Germline values: CDR1 LNHDA, CDR2 SQIVND (reference sequence). The CDR3 sequence is 15 residues long. V lost 7 bases, J lost 9 bases, and 14 bases stayed unmatched. Overall study results and limits: In simple terms, a model built on 13 V-J features told ophthalmopathy apart from stable hyperthyroidism. Ophthalmopathy got predicted by the model a median about 6.7 months before its onset.

This chain links TRBV19 with TRBJ2-1; 8 bases are shared with TRBD1. The sample consisted of blood. The receptor comes from a woman younger than 30 with Graves' ophthalmopathy. CDR3 protein: CASKRKPTGDGEQFF. CDR3 coding DNA: TGTGCCAGTAAACGGAAACCGACAGGGGACGGTGAGCAGTTCTTC. The variable domain in full, with the rest retrieved from reference TRBV19 and TRBJ2-1, is DGGITQSPKYLFRKEGQNVTLSCEQNLNHDAMYWYRQDPGQGLRLIYYSQIVNDFQKGDIAEGYSVSREKKESFPLTVTSAQKNPTAFYLCASKRKPTGDGEQFFGPGTRLTVL.